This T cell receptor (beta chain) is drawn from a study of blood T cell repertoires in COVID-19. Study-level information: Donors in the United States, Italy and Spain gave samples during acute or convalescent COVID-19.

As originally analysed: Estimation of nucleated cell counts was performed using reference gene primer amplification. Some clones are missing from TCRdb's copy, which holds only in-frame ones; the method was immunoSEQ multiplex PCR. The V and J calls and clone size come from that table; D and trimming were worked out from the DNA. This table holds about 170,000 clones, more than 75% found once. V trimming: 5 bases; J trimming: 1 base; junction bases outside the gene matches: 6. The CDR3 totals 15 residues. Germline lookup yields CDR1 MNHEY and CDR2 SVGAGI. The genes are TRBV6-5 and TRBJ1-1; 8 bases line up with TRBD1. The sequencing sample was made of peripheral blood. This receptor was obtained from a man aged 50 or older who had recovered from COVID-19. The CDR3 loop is CASSRTGGGNTEAFF. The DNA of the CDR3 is TGTGCCAGCAGTCGCACAGGGGGTGGGAACACTGAAGCTTTCTTT.